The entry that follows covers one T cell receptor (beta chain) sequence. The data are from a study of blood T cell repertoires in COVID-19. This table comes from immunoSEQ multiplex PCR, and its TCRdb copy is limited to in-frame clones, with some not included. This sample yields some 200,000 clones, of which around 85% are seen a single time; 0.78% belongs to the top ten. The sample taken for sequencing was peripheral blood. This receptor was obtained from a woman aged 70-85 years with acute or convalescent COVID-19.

The CDR3 region is CASSSRGLAAYNEQFF. CDR3 in DNA: TGTGCCAGCAGCAGCCGAGGACTAGCAGCCTACAATGAGCAGTTCTTC. V usage is TRBV5-4 and J usage is TRBJ2-1; the match to TRBD2 covers 8 bases. The J segment lost 2 bases and the V segment lost 4 bases, leaving 8 bases of the junction unmatched. CDR1 is SGHNT and CDR2 is YYREEE in the germline V gene (reference sequence). This CDR3 region has 16 residues.